This TCR beta chain was found in a study of regulatory T cells in long-lasting Graves disease. Points from the study as a whole: Among persistent patients, a larger number of public clonotypes were shared (2,741) than among newly diagnosed patients (about 1,000).

Building of the TCR beta libraries involved iRepertoire HTBI primers and Arm-PCR of CDR3 regions. In TCRdb, the multiplex PCR reads were re-called with MiXCR into one record per CDR3 protein. The sample comprises about half a million distinct CDR3 sequences, around 12% of which are singletons, and around 9.3% rests with the top ten. As to this clonotype: Its cognate antigen is unknown.

Germline V gene data show CDR1 as LGHDT and CDR2 as YNNKEL (reference sequence). The CDR3 loop spans 17 amino acids. With V trimmed by 1 base and J by 1 base, 9 bases remained unmatched. Time point meaning: newly diagnosed GD, antithyroid drugs for less than 3 months. The TCR library was made from RNA that had been extracted from PBMCs in TRIzol. This same sample was also part of a study on T cells in Graves' hyperthyroidism and ophthalmopathy. As that report states: During a first-round RT-PCR of the TCR CDR3, the HTBI primer set was used. Blood shared most expanded thyroid clonotypes above 0.001.

The receptor was isolated from a woman younger than 45 with Graves disease. The genes are TRBV3-1 and TRBJ1-2; TRBD1 agrees at 7 bases. The specimen comprised peripheral blood mononuclear cells (PBMCs), sampled at new diagnosis, from a patient treated with antithyroid drugs. The CDR3 is CASSQVFSRQGNYGYTF. Here the CDR3 DNA reads TGTGCCAGCAGCCAAGTGTTTTCGAGACAGGGTAACTATGGCTACACCTTC. Drawing the rest from reference TRBV3-1 and TRBJ1-2, the complete variable domain is DTAVSQTPKYLVTQMGNDKSIKCEQNLGHDTMYWYKQDSKKFLKIMFSYNNKELIINETVPNRFSPKSPDKAHLNLHINSLELGDSAVYFCASSQVFSRQGNYGYTFGSGTRLTVV.